This T cell receptor (beta chain) was retrieved from a study of blood T cell repertoires in COVID-19. The CDR3 runs to 13 residues. V was clipped by 6 bases and J by 6 bases; unmatched bases: 7. CDR1 and CDR2 from the germline V gene are MNHEY and SVGAGI. Profiled with immunoSEQ multiplex PCR; TCRdb holds only in-frame clones, not every one. The repertoire includes more than 35,000 clones, around nine tenths of them detected once, and around 2.4% sits in the top ten. The sample comprised peripheral blood. This sequence joins TRBV6-5 and TRBJ1-2, with 7 bases matching TRBD1. The receptor was derived from a human donor in a cohort sampled during active COVID-19. The CDR3 is CASRNRDSNGYTF. The CDR3, as DNA: TGTGCCAGCAGAAACCGGGACAGCAATGGCTACACCTTC.